This T cell receptor (beta chain) was sequenced during a study of beta chain features in type 1 diabetes. Study results and limitations: Shorter TCRB CDR3s, moderately but significantly so, were found in Type 1 diabetes patients in all four CD4+ subsets.

cDNA synthesis used the whole RNA isolate, giving expressed TCRB sequences. Repertoires were generated with immunoSEQ multiplex PCR, while TCRdb's copy carries only in-frame clones and drops some. Found here are 600,000 to 700,000 clones, about an eighth of them singletons; the top ten hold less than 0.025%. The CDR3 runs to 14 residues. V was clipped by 1 base and J by 14 bases, with 18 bases between them. Germline lookup yields CDR1 MGHRA and CDR2 YSYEKL. This clone was seen more than once but under ten times. Its antigen is still unknown. The rearrangement links TRBV4-1 to TRBJ2-1, with a tentative D call TRBD2 (6 bases). The sample taken for sequencing was naive CD4+ T cells from blood. This TCR was recovered from a man between 18 and 29 years old with type 1 diabetes. The CDR3 bases are TGCGCCAGCAGCCAAGTTAACGGCGGGGCCTTGAAGTTCTTC. This sequence encodes CASSQVNGGALKFF.